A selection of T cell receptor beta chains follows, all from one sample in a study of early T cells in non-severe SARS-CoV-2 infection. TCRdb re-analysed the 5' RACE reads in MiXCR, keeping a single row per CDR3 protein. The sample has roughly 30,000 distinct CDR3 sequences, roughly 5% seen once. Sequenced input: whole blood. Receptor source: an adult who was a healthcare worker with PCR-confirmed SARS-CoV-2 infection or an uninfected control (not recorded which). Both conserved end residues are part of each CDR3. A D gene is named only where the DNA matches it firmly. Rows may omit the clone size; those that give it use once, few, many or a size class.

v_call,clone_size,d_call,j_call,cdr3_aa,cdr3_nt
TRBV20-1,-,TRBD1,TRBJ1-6,CSAREYNRGNSPLHF,TGCAGTGCTAGAGAGTATAACAGGGGTAATTCACCCCTCCACTTT
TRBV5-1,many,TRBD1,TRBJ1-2,CASSLGQGATFYGYTF,TGCGCCAGCAGCCTGGGACAGGGGGCAACTTTCTATGGCTACACCTTC
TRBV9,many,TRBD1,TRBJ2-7,CASSEWDRDEQYF,TGTGCCAGCAGCGAGTGGGACAGGGACGAGCAGTACTTC
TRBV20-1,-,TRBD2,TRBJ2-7,CSARDQGAGGTYEQYF,TGCAGTGCTAGAGATCAAGGAGCGGGAGGCACCTACGAGCAGTACTTC
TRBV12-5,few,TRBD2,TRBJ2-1,CASGLVTSGRKNEQFF,TGTGCTAGTGGTTTGGTGACTAGCGGGAGAAAAAATGAGCAGTTCTTC
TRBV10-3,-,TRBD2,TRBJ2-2,CAGTPGLAGGPGTGELFF,TGTGCCGGGACCCCGGGACTAGCGGGAGGGCCGGGCACCGGGGAGCTGTTTTTT
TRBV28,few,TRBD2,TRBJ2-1,CASSLTSGIKHNEQFF,TGTGCCAGCAGTTTAACTAGCGGGATAAAACACAATGAGCAGTTCTTC
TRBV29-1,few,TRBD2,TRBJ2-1,CSVVLAGYNEQFF,TGCAGCGTTGTGCTAGCGGGGTACAATGAGCAGTTCTTC
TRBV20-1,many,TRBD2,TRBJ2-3,CSATALAGAKDTQYF,TGCAGTGCTACAGCATTAGCGGGAGCCAAAGATACGCAGTATTTT
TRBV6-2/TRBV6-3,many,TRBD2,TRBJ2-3,CASSRAWRETDTQYF,TGTGCCAGCAGTCGTGCGTGGCGGGAGACAGATACGCAGTATTTT
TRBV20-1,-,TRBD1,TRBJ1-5,CSARDLQGAQPQHF,TGCAGTGCTAGAGATCTCCAGGGGGCTCAGCCCCAGCATTTT
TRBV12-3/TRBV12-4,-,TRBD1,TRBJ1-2,CASSPGTGDPYGYTF,TGTGCCAGCAGCCCCGGGACAGGGGACCCCTATGGCTACACCTTC
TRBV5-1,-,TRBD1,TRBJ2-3,CASSSSTGDNTQYF,TGCGCCAGCAGTTCCTCGACAGGGGATAATACGCAGTATTTT
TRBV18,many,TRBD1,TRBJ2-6,CASSELPPTGAGGANVLTF,TGTGCCAGCTCGGAGCTGCCCCCCACAGGGGCTGGAGGGGCCAACGTCCTGACTTTC
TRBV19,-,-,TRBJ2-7,CASSIDAGQSYEQYF,TGTGCCAGTAGTATAGACGCGGGACAGTCCTACGAGCAGTACTTC
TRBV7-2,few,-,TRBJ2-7,CASSYQRDMYEQYF,TGTGCCAGCAGCTACCAGCGGGACATGTACGAGCAGTACTTC
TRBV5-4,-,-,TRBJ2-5,CASSPGVEGQTQYF,TGTGCCAGCAGCCCGGGGGTGGAGGGTCAGACCCAGTACTTC
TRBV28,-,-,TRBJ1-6,CASSYGGLPMYSPLHF,TGTGCCAGCAGTTATGGGGGACTTCCGATGTATTCACCCCTCCACTTT
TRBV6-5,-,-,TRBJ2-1,CASSYSSSNNEQFF,TGTGCCAGCAGTTACTCGAGCAGCAACAATGAGCAGTTCTTC
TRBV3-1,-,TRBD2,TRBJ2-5,CASSRTSGQETQYF,TGTGCCAGCAGCCGAACTAGCGGCCAAGAGACCCAGTACTTC
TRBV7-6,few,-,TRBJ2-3,CASSFGMGGTDTQYF,TGTGCCAGCAGCTTTGGTATGGGGGGCACAGATACGCAGTATTTT
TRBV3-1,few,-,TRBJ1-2,CASSQGHYGYTF,TGTGCCAGCAGCCAAGGCCACTATGGCTACACCTTC
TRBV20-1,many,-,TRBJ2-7,CSARGGIRGEQYF,TGCAGTGCTAGAGGAGGGATCCGGGGCGAGCAGTACTTC
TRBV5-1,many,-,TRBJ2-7,CASVKDGSYEQYF,TGCGCCAGTGTTAAAGACGGTTCCTACGAGCAGTACTTC
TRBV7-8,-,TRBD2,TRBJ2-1,CASRLAGVYNEQFF,TGTGCCAGCAGGCTAGCGGGAGTCTACAATGAGCAGTTCTTC
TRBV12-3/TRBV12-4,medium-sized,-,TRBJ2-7,CASSFGATTGGEQYF,TGTGCCAGCAGTTTCGGTGCAACGACAGGAGGAGAGCAGTACTTC
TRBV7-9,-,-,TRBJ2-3,CASSQGSSTDTQYF,TGTGCCAGCAGCCAAGGATCTAGCACAGATACGCAGTATTTT
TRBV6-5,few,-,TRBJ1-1,CAARGKAEAFF,TGTGCGGCGAGGGGGAAGGCTGAAGCTTTCTTT
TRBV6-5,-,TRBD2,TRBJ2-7,CASSYGGVGTYEQYF,TGTGCCAGCAGTTACGGGGGGGTAGGAACCTACGAGCAGTACTTC
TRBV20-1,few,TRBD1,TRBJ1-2,CSPMYTTGHGYTF,TGCAGTCCCATGTACACGACAGGGCATGGCTACACCTTC
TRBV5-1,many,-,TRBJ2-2,CASSPAGTIRLFF,TGCGCCAGCAGTCCCGCCGGGACAATACGGCTGTTTTTT
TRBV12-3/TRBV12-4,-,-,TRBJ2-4,CASRYGGGGLAKNIQYF,TGTGCCAGCAGATACGGAGGAGGGGGCTTAGCCAAAAACATTCAGTACTTC
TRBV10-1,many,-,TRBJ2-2,CASISLRADTGELFF,TGCGCCAGCATATCTCTCAGGGCCGACACCGGGGAGCTGTTTTTT
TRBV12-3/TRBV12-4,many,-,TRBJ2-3,CASSFSGADTQYF,TGTGCCAGCAGTTTTTCGGGGGCCGATACGCAGTATTTT
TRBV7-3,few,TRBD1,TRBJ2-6,CASSSKSGTGTSGANVLTF,TGTGCCAGCAGCTCTAAGTCCGGGACAGGGACCTCTGGGGCCAACGTCCTGACTTTC
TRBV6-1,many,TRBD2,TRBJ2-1,CAGGSGSQVTEQFF,TGTGCCGGGGGAAGCGGGAGCCAGGTCACTGAGCAGTTCTTC